This TCR beta chain was documented in a study of regulatory T cells. Regarding the study as a whole: Regulatory T cells showed the strongest V-J pair restriction and V/J gene skewing among patient repertoires. Hydrophobic residues at CDR3 positions 6 and 7 were enriched in conventional CD4+ T cells of CD3G-deficient patients.

Autoimmunity was present in every CD3G-deficient patient, worse in two. Patients aged 2 to 39 years had fewer naive and more memory CD4+ and CD8+ T cells. Sorting split CD4+ cells into CD25-high CD127-low Tregs and CD25-low CD127-high conventional T cells. Comment on this clone: Its antigen remains unknown.

The CDR3 is made up of 11 amino acids. Germline V CDR1 and CDR2: MNHEY, SMNVEV (reference sequence). The PCR used 52 TRBV and 13 TRBJ primers. TCRdb's copy holds only in-frame clones and misses some; the assay was immunoSEQ multiplex PCR. The sample shows about 23,000 clones, roughly 84% of them seen only once. The clonotype was recovered from a child younger than 18 with CD3G deficiency. V is TRBV27 and J is TRBJ2-5; 8 nucleotides agree with TRBD1. The J call may be faulty, since TRBJ2-7 better matches the DNA end. The specimen was conventional CD4+ T cells sorted from blood. The CDR3 loop reads CASGQGYEQYF. CDR3 bases: TGTGCCAGCGGACAGGGCTACGAGCAGTACTTC.